This is a list of T cell receptor beta chains from one sample in a study of siplizumab effects on memory and regulatory T cells. The data were produced by immunoSEQ multiplex PCR, yet TCRdb's version contains in-frame clones alone and is incomplete. The sample has tens of thousands of clones, about 92% seen once; the top ten hold roughly two fifths. Material for sequencing was CD8+ T cells sorted from blood. The receptors here all came from a human donor in good health. The CDR3 runs from the conserved cysteine through the conserved F or W. Fields, in order: D gene, V gene, J gene, clone size, CDR3 DNA, CDR3 protein. D genes are given only for firm matches. Rows may omit the clone size; those that give it use once, few, many or a size class.

D: -; V: TRBV19; J: TRBJ2-1; size: -; DNA: TGTGCCAGTAGTTCCGACCTTTACAATGAGCAGTTCTTC; CDR3: CASSSDLYNEQFF
D: -; V: TRBV4-3; J: TRBJ2-7; size: -; DNA: TGCGCCAGCAGCCAGGTGGACCCCGGTGTTGACGAGCAGTACTTC; CDR3: CASSQVDPGVDEQYF
D: TRBD2; V: TRBV7-8; J: TRBJ2-1; size: once; DNA: TGTGCCAGCAGCATTGGGACTAGCGGGGACCTCAATGAGCAGTTCTTC; CDR3: CASSIGTSGDLNEQFF
D: -; V: TRBV4-2; J: TRBJ2-7; size: -; DNA: TGTGCCAGCAGCTTGAGGGGGGACTACGAGCAGTACTTC; CDR3: CASSLRGDYEQYF
D: TRBD1; V: TRBV27; J: TRBJ2-1; size: once; DNA: TGTGCCAGCAGTCCACTAGTCGGACAGGGTTCGGATGAGCAGTTCTTC; CDR3: CASSPLVGQGSDEQFF
D: TRBD2; V: TRBV7-2; J: TRBJ2-3; size: -; DNA: TGTGCCAGCAGCTTACCCTGGCGGGGGGACACAGATACGCAGTATTTT; CDR3: CASSLPWRGDTDTQYF
D: -; V: TRBV5-6; J: TRBJ1-2; size: -; DNA: TGTGCCAGCAGCTCGGGGGGCGGACAGCTCTATGGCTACACCTTC; CDR3: CASSSGGGQLYGYTF
D: TRBD1; V: TRBV19; J: TRBJ2-1; size: -; DNA: TGTGCCAGTCGACAGGGATGGGGCTCGAATGAGCAGTTCTTC; CDR3: CASRQGWGSNEQFF
D: -; V: TRBV4-3; J: TRBJ2-2; size: -; DNA: TGCGCCAGCAGCCAAGTGGCCCTCGGGCCCGGGGAGCTGTTTTTT; CDR3: CASSQVALGPGELFF
D: -; V: TRBV30; J: TRBJ2-3; size: -; DNA: TGTGCCTGGAGTGTACGGCGAGCAGAGAGCACAGATACGCAGTATTTT; CDR3: CAWSVRRAESTDTQYF
D: -; V: TRBV4-1; J: TRBJ2-3; size: -; DNA: TGCGCCAGCAGCCAAGGAGGAGTTGGAGATACGCAGTATTTT; CDR3: CASSQGGVGDTQYF
D: TRBD1; V: TRBV29-1; J: TRBJ2-7; size: once; DNA: TGCAGCGTGACAGGGACGAGGCCGTACGAGCAGTACTTC; CDR3: CSVTGTRPYEQYF
D: -; V: TRBV5-6; J: TRBJ1-5; size: -; DNA: TGTGCCAGCGGGAGGGCCACAGGTAATCAGCCCCAGCATTTT; CDR3: CASGRATGNQPQHF
D: TRBD2; V: TRBV6-5; J: TRBJ2-2; size: -; DNA: TGTGCCACCCATAGCGGGAGTCGGGAGCTGTTTTTT; CDR3: CATHSGSRELFF
D: -; V: TRBV30; J: TRBJ2-7; size: -; DNA: TGTGCCTGGGGAAGCGGTAGCTCCTACGAGCAGTACTTC; CDR3: CAWGSGSSYEQYF
D: -; V: TRBV7-3; J: TRBJ2-3; size: -; DNA: TGTGCCAGCAGCCCCCTAGCGAGCACAGATACGCAGTATTTT; CDR3: CASSPLASTDTQYF
D: -; V: TRBV27; J: TRBJ2-3; size: -; DNA: TGTGCCAGCAGTTTATTCTACAGCACAGATACGCAGTATTTT; CDR3: CASSLFYSTDTQYF
D: -; V: TRBV9; J: TRBJ2-3; size: -; DNA: TGTGCCAGCAGCGTAACCGGGGGTGCCTGGGGAGATACGCAGTATTTT; CDR3: CASSVTGGAWGDTQYF
D: TRBD2; V: TRBV12-5; J: TRBJ2-3; size: once; DNA: TGTGCTAGTGGTTTCCAGACTAGCGGGAGTTCAGATACGCAGTATTTT; CDR3: CASGFQTSGSSDTQYF
D: -; V: TRBV5-1; J: TRBJ2-7; size: -; DNA: TGCGCCAGCAGCTTAAGGGGGGCGCACGAGCAGTACTTC; CDR3: CASSLRGAHEQYF
D: TRBD2; V: TRBV15; J: TRBJ2-3; size: -; DNA: TGTGCCACCACCAGCGGGGCTCAAAGCACAGATACGCAGTATTTT; CDR3: CATTSGAQSTDTQYF
D: TRBD2; V: TRBV28; J: TRBJ2-3; size: -; DNA: TGTGCCAGCAGTCTCCTCACCCCCACGGGAGGTACAGATACGCAGTATTTT; CDR3: CASSLLTPTGGTDTQYF
D: TRBD2; V: TRBV9; J: TRBJ2-2; size: -; DNA: TGTGCCAGCAGCGCTAGCGGGAGAGGGACCGGGGAGCTGTTTTTT; CDR3: CASSASGRGTGELFF
D: -; V: TRBV11-2; J: TRBJ1-1; size: -; DNA: TGTGCCAGCAAAGAACAGAAATTGAACACTGAAGCTTTCTTT; CDR3: CASKEQKLNTEAFF
D: TRBD2; V: TRBV6-4; J: TRBJ2-1; size: -; DNA: TGTGCCAGCTCCCTCGCGGGGGACTACAATGAGCAGTTCTTC; CDR3: CASSLAGDYNEQFF
D: -; V: TRBV11-2; J: TRBJ2-7; size: -; DNA: TGTGCCAGCAGCCCGAATGTGGCTGCGGAGCAGTACTTC; CDR3: CASSPNVAAEQYF
D: -; V: TRBV12-5; J: TRBJ1-5; size: -; DNA: TGTGCTAGTGGTTTGGCAATCAATCAGCCCCAGCATTTT; CDR3: CASGLAINQPQHF
D: -; V: TRBV7-3; J: TRBJ2-1; size: many; DNA: TGTGCCAGCAGCTTAGAGGGGCTCAATGAGCAGTTCTTC; CDR3: CASSLEGLNEQFF
D: -; V: TRBV27; J: TRBJ2-7; size: -; DNA: TGTGCCAGCAGCCGGGACCTCCCCAGCGCCTACGAGCAGTACTTC; CDR3: CASSRDLPSAYEQYF
D: -; V: TRBV7-9; J: TRBJ2-5; size: -; DNA: TGTGCCAGCAGCTTACGACCCCCTGCGGGGGCGGGGGAGACCCAGTACTTC; CDR3: CASSLRPPAGAGETQYF
D: TRBD1; V: TRBV27; J: TRBJ2-7; size: medium-sized; DNA: TGTGCCAGCAGTTACACCCTCGGGACAGGGGCACTCGAGCAGTACTTC; CDR3: CASSYTLGTGALEQYF
D: TRBD1; V: TRBV15; J: TRBJ1-5; size: -; DNA: TGTGCCACCAGCAGAGAGAGACAGGGGGGACAGCCCCAGCATTTT; CDR3: CATSRERQGGQPQHF
D: -; V: TRBV5-1; J: TRBJ2-1; size: -; DNA: TGCGCCAGCAGCTTGGGGTCAGGGCTTTCCTACAATGAGCAGTTCTTC; CDR3: CASSLGSGLSYNEQFF
D: -; V: TRBV25-1; J: TRBJ2-7; size: -; DNA: TGTGCCAGCAGTGATGCGGGACGGGGATACGAGCAGTACTTC; CDR3: CASSDAGRGYEQYF
D: -; V: TRBV7-9; J: TRBJ2-2; size: few; DNA: TGTGCCAGCAGCCCTATTGGATCCGGGGAGCTGTTTTTT; CDR3: CASSPIGSGELFF
D: -; V: TRBV9; J: TRBJ2-7; size: -; DNA: TGTGCCAGCAGCGTAGCTGGGGGCGGCGGGAGTATGTATTACGAGCAGTACTTC; CDR3: CASSVAGGGGSMYYEQYF
D: -; V: TRBV9; J: TRBJ2-1; size: -; DNA: TGTGCCAGCAGCGGGAGTAACTACAATGAGCAGTTCTTC; CDR3: CASSGSNYNEQFF
D: TRBD2; V: TRBV7-9; J: TRBJ2-7; size: -; DNA: TGTGCCAGCAGCTCACCTAGCGGGACTTGGGAGCAGTACTTC; CDR3: CASSSPSGTWEQYF
D: -; V: TRBV19; J: TRBJ1-2; size: -; DNA: TGTGCCAGTACCATAGGCGCCCCGGCGGTCTATGGCTACACCTTC; CDR3: CASTIGAPAVYGYTF
D: -; V: TRBV30; J: TRBJ1-4; size: -; DNA: TGTGCCTGGAGTGCCCAGGGCCGGCCGGATGAAAAACTGTTTTTT; CDR3: CAWSAQGRPDEKLFF
D: -; V: TRBV29-1; J: TRBJ2-2; size: -; DNA: TGCAGCGTGGGAGTCGCGAACACCGGGGAGCTGTTTTTT; CDR3: CSVGVANTGELFF
D: -; V: TRBV11-2; J: TRBJ2-1; size: -; DNA: TGTGCCAGCAGCTTACATCGTTTGCCCTACAATGAGCAGTTCTTC; CDR3: CASSLHRLPYNEQFF
D: TRBD2; V: TRBV7-8; J: TRBJ2-7; size: -; DNA: TGTGCCAGCAGCCGTCGACTAGCGGGAGACCCCGTGGGGCAGTACTTC; CDR3: CASSRRLAGDPVGQYF
D: -; V: TRBV10-2; J: TRBJ2-6; size: -; DNA: TGCGCCAGCAGTGGGGTTACAATCGTTAGCATCTCTGGGGCCAACGTCCTGACTTTC; CDR3: CASSGVTIVSISGANVLTF
D: -; V: TRBV28; J: TRBJ2-7; size: -; DNA: TGTGCCAGCAGTTACGTGTACGAGCAGTACTTC; CDR3: CASSYVYEQYF
D: -; V: TRBV7-3; J: TRBJ1-6; size: -; DNA: TGTGCCAGCAGCTTAACAGCAGGTTCACCCCTCCACTTT; CDR3: CASSLTAGSPLHF
D: -; V: TRBV9; J: TRBJ1-1; size: large; DNA: TGTGCCAGCAGCGGTAGTAACACTGAAGCTTTCTTT; CDR3: CASSGSNTEAFF
D: -; V: TRBV6-5; J: TRBJ1-1; size: -; DNA: TGTGCCAGCAGTTACTCGACCATTGGCACTGAAGCTTTCTTT; CDR3: CASSYSTIGTEAFF
D: TRBD1; V: TRBV9; J: TRBJ1-2; size: -; DNA: TGTGCCAGCAGCGGGGGCCGGGACAGCGGCTACACCTTC; CDR3: CASSGGRDSGYTF
D: -; V: TRBV4-2; J: TRBJ2-3; size: -; DNA: TGTGCCAGCAGCCAAGAGAGGGTACCGGGCCCAGCCACAGATACGCAGTATTTT; CDR3: CASSQERVPGPATDTQYF
D: -; V: TRBV30; J: TRBJ1-1; size: -; DNA: TGTGCCTGGATACAGGAAAGGGTGTATGGGAACACTGAAGCTTTCTTT; CDR3: CAWIQERVYGNTEAFF
D: TRBD1; V: TRBV15; J: TRBJ1-2; size: -; DNA: TGTGCCACCAGCAGAGATCTGGACAGGGATGGCACCTTC; CDR3: CATSRDLDRDGTF
D: -; V: TRBV7-9; J: TRBJ1-1; size: -; DNA: TGTGCCAGCAGCTTAGTGGGACCTGAAGCTTTCTTT; CDR3: CASSLVGPEAFF
D: -; V: TRBV13; J: TRBJ2-5; size: -; DNA: TGTGCCAGCAGCCTTCGGGACGAACAAGAGACCCAGTACTTC; CDR3: CASSLRDEQETQYF
D: TRBD1; V: TRBV2; J: TRBJ2-3; size: -; DNA: TGTGCCAGCAGTATAGGGGGCAGTTCAGATACGCAGTATTTT; CDR3: CASSIGGSSDTQYF
D: -; V: TRBV4-1; J: TRBJ2-1; size: once; DNA: TGCGCCAGCAGCCAAGATATTGGCAGGGGTCAAGAGCAGTTCTTC; CDR3: CASSQDIGRGQEQFF
D: -; V: TRBV29-1; J: TRBJ2-3; size: -; DNA: TGCAGCGTTGAGGGGTCCCCAGATACGCAGTATTTT; CDR3: CSVEGSPDTQYF